The rows below give T cell receptor beta chains drawn from one sample of a study of PD-L1 blockade in urothelial cancer. Assay: immunoSEQ multiplex PCR; the TCRdb copy retains only in-frame clones and omits some. This table has about 48,000 clones, roughly 80% appearing once. The sequenced sample was PBMCs, obtained around atezolizumab (anti-PD-L1) treatment. The receptor set was obtained from a man in his sixties or seventies with urothelial cancer. CDR3s include the opening cysteine and the closing phenylalanine or tryptophan. The D gene is left open where the match is weak. A row's size may be missing; if present it is once, few, many or a size class.

V,size,J,D,DNA,CDR3
TRBV27,NA,TRBJ2-3,TRBD1,TGTGCCAGCAGTCGACAGGGTGATACGCAGTATTTT,CASSRQGDTQYF
TRBV5-1,once,TRBJ2-5,NA,TGCGCCAGCAGCTTGGGTGGCGGGACCGAAGAGACCCAGTACTTC,CASSLGGGTEETQYF
TRBV5-1,NA,TRBJ2-1,TRBD2,TGCGCCAGCAGCTTGGAGGGACTAGCGGGAGTTAATGAGCAGTTCTTC,CASSLEGLAGVNEQFF
TRBV7-8,NA,TRBJ2-7,NA,TGTGCCAGCAGCTTAGCGCGAGGGGGCGAGCAGTACTTC,CASSLARGGEQYF
TRBV18,NA,TRBJ2-2,NA,TGTGCCAGCTCACTTGGACTAAACACCGGGGAGCTGTTTTTT,CASSLGLNTGELFF
TRBV27,once,TRBJ1-1,TRBD1,TGTGCCAGCAGGCGGACAGGGGGAGGCACTGAAGCTTTCTTT,CASRRTGGGTEAFF
TRBV10-3,NA,TRBJ2-3,TRBD2,TGTGCCATCAGTGGTCGACTAGCGTCTAGCACAGATACGCAGTATTTT,CAISGRLASSTDTQYF
TRBV2,NA,TRBJ1-2,TRBD1,TGTGCCAGCAGTGAAGCGGACAGGGACGCCTACACCTTC,CASSEADRDAYTF
TRBV2,NA,TRBJ2-2,NA,TGTGCCAGCAGTCAAACGTCGCTAGCGTCGAACACCGGGGAGCTGTTTTTT,CASSQTSLASNTGELFF
TRBV28,NA,TRBJ2-1,TRBD2,TGTGCCAGCAGTCAAATAGCGGGAAGAAGGGATGAGCAGTTCTTC,CASSQIAGRRDEQFF
TRBV6-5,NA,TRBJ2-3,NA,TGTGCCAGCAGTAAAGGGAGGTTAGCAGATACGCAGTATTTT,CASSKGRLADTQYF
TRBV5-1,NA,TRBJ2-5,NA,TGCGCCAGCAGCACGACTATTCGCGGAGAGACCCAGTACTTC,CASSTTIRGETQYF
TRBV7-9,NA,TRBJ2-7,TRBD2,TGTGCCGGCAGCTTACGGGGACTAGCGGGAGACCGGAAAATATACGAGCAGTACTTC,CAGSLRGLAGDRKIYEQYF
TRBV4-1,NA,TRBJ2-1,TRBD2,TGCGCCAGCAGCCAAGCAAGCGGGAGAAATGAGCAGTTCTTC,CASSQASGRNEQFF
TRBV4-1,NA,TRBJ2-3,TRBD2,TGCGCCAGCAGCCAAGCGGGAGGTGGGACAGATACGCAGTATTTT,CASSQAGGGTDTQYF
TRBV5-1,NA,TRBJ2-7,TRBD2,TGCGCCAGCAGCTTGAATCAGCGGGAGTTGTCCTACGAGCAGTACTTC,CASSLNQRELSYEQYF
TRBV11-2,NA,TRBJ2-1,TRBD2,TGTGCCAGCAGCTCGCTCAGCGGGAGGGCAAACAATGAGCAGTTCTTC,CASSSLSGRANNEQFF
TRBV9,NA,TRBJ1-1,NA,TGTGCCAGCAGAGAACACCCAACGAACACTGAAGCTTTCTTT,CASREHPTNTEAFF